What follows are 14 T cell receptor beta chains derived from one specimen sequenced in a study of CD8+CD57+ T cells in acquired aplastic anemia. Profiling of TCR beta VDJ combinations and CDR3 sequences used genomic DNA as template. TCRdb reprocessed the reads via MiXCR and lists one record per CDR3 protein. The sample has approximately 65,000 distinct CDR3 sequences, about 50% seen once. Sequences were obtained from sorted CD4+, CD8+, or CD8+CD57+ T cells (not recorded which) from PBMCs. These receptor sequences come from a human donor in good health, serving as a control.

This clonotype was counted many times. V usage is TRBV27 and J usage is TRBJ2-7; the D gene is possibly TRBD2 (6 bases). The germline V gene has CDR1 MNHEY and CDR2 SMNVEV (reference sequence). The germline V and J ends were trimmed by 3 bases and 0 bases, with 15 bases remaining between them. This CDR3 spans 16 amino acids. The CDR3 sequence: CASSFLGLSSSYEQYF. The CDR3 nucleotides are TGTGCCAGCAGTTTCCTGGGACTTTCAAGCTCCTACGAGCAGTACTTC.

This clonotype was counted ten times or more. The V and J genes are TRBV7-9 and TRBJ2-7, with D maybe TRBD1 (6 bases). This CDR3 contains 14 residues. The ends were cut back, 5 bases at V and 0 bases at J, with 11 bases in the middle. CDR1 and CDR2 (germline): SEHNR, FQNEAQ (reference sequence). The CDR3 reads CASSPPRGSYEQYF. Written as DNA, the CDR3 is TGTGCCAGCAGCCCCCCCAGGGGCTCCTACGAGCAGTACTTC.

This clonotype was seen just once. The gene calls are TRBV7-2 and TRBJ1-6; perhaps TRBD1 as D (6 bases). The germline V and J ends were trimmed by 5 bases and 7 bases, with 15 bases remaining between them. This CDR3 region has 15 residues. Germline loops: CDR1 SGHTA, CDR2 FQGNSA. CDR3 region: CASSPGGGRNSPLHF. The CDR3 bases are TGTGCCAGCAGCCCTGGCGGGGGGCGGAATTCACCCCTCCACTTT.

A word on this clonotype: It may be a read error: a sequence one base away is much more abundant. V is TRBV13 and J is TRBJ1-4, with D unresolved. The ends were cut back, 2 bases at V and 8 bases at J, with 15 bases in the middle. Looked up from germline, CDR1 is PRHDT and CDR2 is FYEKMQ (reference sequence). The CDR3 contains 15 residues. This CDR3 reads CASSLNPTVHEKLFF. CDR3 coding DNA: TGTGCCAGCAGCTTAAACCCTACTGTTCACGAAAAACTGTTTTTT.

The CDR3 sequence: CSVLHGTGSYNEQFF. DNA for the CDR3: TGCAGCGTCTTACACGGGACAGGGTCCTACAATGAGCAGTTCTTC. V is TRBV29-1 and J is TRBJ2-1; 9 bases fit TRBD1. The CDR3 covers 15 residues. V gave up 6 bases and J gave up 1 base; unmatched junction bases: 7. Germline lookup yields CDR1 SQVTM and CDR2 ANQGSEA.

This clonotype was counted only a few times. The rearrangement links TRBV20-1 to TRBJ2-1; D possibly corresponds to TRBD1 (7 bases). The CDR3 extends over 14 amino acids. The V and J ends lost 8 bases and 10 bases respectively, with 24 bases between them. The germline gives CDR1 DFQATT, CDR2 SNEGSKA (reference sequence). CDR3 sequence: CSTRGQTRTYEQFF. CDR3 nucleotides: TGCAGTACTCGGGGACAGACTAGAACCTACGAGCAGTTCTTC.

Many counts were recorded for this clonotype. This chain joins TRBV19 and TRBJ1-5; D might be TRBD1 (5 bases). V was trimmed by 7 bases and J by 2 bases, leaving 15 bases between them. This CDR3 is 15 amino acids long. From germline, CDR1 is LNHDA and CDR2 SQIVND (reference sequence). The CDR3 sequence is CASTLGGGRNQPQHF. CDR3 DNA sequence: TGTGCCAGTACCCTGGGGGGAGGACGCAATCAGCCCCAGCATTTT.

By share, this clonotype counts as medium-sized. The CDR3 DNA follows: TGTGCCAGCAGCAGACAGTCCTCTAACTATGGCTACACCTTC. Protein: CASSRQSSNYGYTF. The chain joins TRBV2 to TRBJ1-2, with D perhaps matching TRBD1 (5 bases). The CDR3 consists of 14 residues. V lost 6 bases and J lost 0, with 11 bases in between. In germline, CDR1 is SNHLY, CDR2 FYNNEI.

This rearrangement joins TRBV19 to TRBJ1-1, with 7 bases that match TRBD1. This CDR3 is 13 amino acids long. After removal of 10 bases from V and 6 bases from J, the junction contained 11 bases not matched to a gene. Germline V gene sequence: CDR1 LNHDA, CDR2 SQIVND (reference sequence). The CDR3 sequence is CATSSTGRAEAFF. The CDR3, as DNA: TGTGCCACTTCCTCGACAGGGCGAGCTGAAGCTTTCTTT.

The V and J genes are TRBV9 and TRBJ2-5; 10 bases match TRBD2. The CDR3 extends over 15 amino acids. With V trimmed by 5 bases and J by 4 bases, 8 bases remained unmatched. CDR1 SGDLS and CDR2 YYNGEE come from the germline V gene. CDR3 residues: CASSQRGGPSETQYF. The CDR3 DNA reads as TGTGCCAGCAGTCAGCGGGGGGGCCCTTCAGAGACCCAGTACTTC.

The chain employs TRBV2 and TRBJ2-3, with D uncertain. The CDR3 has 16 amino acids. Germline-derived CDR1 and CDR2 are SNHLY and FYNNEI. Trimming removed 6 bases at V and 2 bases at J, with 18 bases between. CDR3: CASRPLGQKPTDTQYF. The CDR3 DNA follows: TGTGCCAGCAGGCCCCTGGGTCAGAAGCCCACAGATACGCAGTATTTT.

The chain recombines TRBV10-3 with TRBJ1-1; 9 nucleotides agree with TRBD1. The germline gives CDR1 ENHRY, CDR2 SYGVKD. This CDR3 contains 13 residues. The V segment lost 6 bases and the J segment 3 bases; nucleotides outside the gene matches: 2. This CDR3 reads CAISDRGDTEAFF. The CDR3 DNA reads TGTGCCATCAGCGACAGGGGGGACACTGAAGCTTTCTTT.

The chain links TRBV24-1 to TRBJ1-1, with D maybe TRBD1 (5 bases). The CDR3 is made up of 16 amino acids. Trimming left V 7 bases short and J 3 bases short, with 20 bases between. The V gene's germline CDR1 is KGHDR and CDR2 SFDVKD. CDR3 DNA sequence: TGTGCCACCAGGGAGGGGTTTTCAGTGACTGACACTGAAGCTTTCTTT. It encodes CATREGFSVTDTEAFF.

This clonotype showed up many times. The chain carries TRBV5-1 and TRBJ1-1; the D gene is possibly TRBD1 (6 bases). Germline lookup yields CDR1 SGHRS and CDR2 YFSETQ. This CDR3 has 16 amino acids. V lost 0 bases to trimming and J lost 0 bases, with 12 bases between them. The CDR3 nucleotides read TGCGCCAGCAGCTTGGAAGGGACAAAAATGAACACTGAAGCTTTCTTT. Residues: CASSLEGTKMNTEAFF.